This passage covers 13 T cell receptor beta chains from one sample sequenced in a study of regulatory T cells in long-lasting Graves disease. Time point: newly diagnosed GD, antithyroid drugs for less than 3 months. The TCR library used RNA extracted from PBMCs. Building the TCR beta libraries relied on iRepertoire HTBI primers, and CDR3 regions underwent Arm-PCR. TCRdb re-called the multiplex PCR reads through MiXCR, storing one row per CDR3 protein. In the table there are roughly 400,000 distinct CDR3 sequences, approximately 15% of which are singletons. Separately, the same data were catalogued under a study of T cells in Graves' hyperthyroidism and ophthalmopathy.

Sequenced material: peripheral blood mononuclear cells (PBMCs), taken at new diagnosis, from a patient treated with antithyroid drugs. The source is a woman aged 40 to 50 with Graves disease.

This clonotype was counted at least ten times. The chain is built from TRBV3-1 and TRBJ1-1, with D perhaps TRBD1 (6 bases). Between the trimmed V and J ends, which lost 1 base and 0 bases, there was a span of 12 bases. The CDR3 has 16 residues. Germline V gives CDR1 LGHDT, CDR2 YNNKEL (reference sequence). The CDR3: CASSQGPQGLNTEAFF. Written as DNA, the CDR3 is TGTGCCAGCAGCCAAGGACCTCAGGGGTTGAACACTGAAGCTTTCTTT.

The gene calls are TRBV30 and TRBJ2-7; TRBD2 is a possible D gene (6 bases). This CDR3 comprises 13 residues. Germline CDR1 GTSNPN, CDR2 SVGIG (reference sequence). V was trimmed by 2 bases and J by 0 bases, leaving 8 bases between them. CDR3 amino acids: CAWSRGLSYEQYF. In DNA form, the CDR3 reads TGTGCCTGGAGTCGGGGACTCTCCTACGAGCAGTACTTC.

This clonotype showed up just a few times. The CDR3 DNA follows: TGTGCCAGCAATGAGCTTCCGGAAGGGTCAAACACTGAAGCTTTCTTT. This gives the protein CASNELPEGSNTEAFF. The rearrangement uses TRBV6-1 and TRBJ1-1; D remains unclear. V was trimmed by 7 bases and J by 2 bases, leaving 20 bases between them. The germline V gene encodes CDR1 MNHNS and CDR2 SASEGT. CDR3 length: 16 amino acids.

This clonotype was picked up a small number of times. The genes are TRBV18 and TRBJ2-3, with D possibly being TRBD1 or TRBD2 (5 bases each). Trimming removed 2 bases from V and 2 bases from J, with 26 bases in between. Germline-derived CDR1 and CDR2 are KGHSH and LQKENI. This CDR3 comprises 20 residues. The CDR3 DNA reads as TGTGCCAGCTCACCAATCGAGATGGGACCACGGGGCACACACACAGATACGCAGTATTTT. Amino acid sequence: CASSPIEMGPRGTHTDTQYF.

This clonotype was seen at least ten times. The chain couples TRBV2 to TRBJ2-7; D uncertain. V lost 8 bases and J 0 bases, leaving 11 bases between the germline ends. The germline gives CDR1 SNHLY, CDR2 FYNNEI. The CDR3 is 13 amino acids. The CDR3 bases are TGTGCCAGCCTGGATGAGAGCTCCTACGAGCAGTACTTC. Its protein product is CASLDESSYEQYF.

This clonotype was recorded a few times. CDR3 amino acids: CASSVGYGIDTQYF. The DNA for the CDR3 is TGTGCCAGCAGCGTAGGATACGGTATAGATACGCAGTATTTT. V usage is TRBV9 and J usage is TRBJ2-3; D unresolved. CDR1 SGDLS and CDR2 YYNGEE come from the germline V gene. V gave up 0 bases and J gave up 5 bases, with 10 bases separating them. The CDR3 loop spans 14 amino acids. The full variable domain, rest sourced from reference TRBV9 and TRBJ2-3, is DSGVTQTPKHLITATGQRVTLRCSPRSGDLSVYWYQQSLDQGLQFLIQYYNGEERAKGNILERFSAQQFPDLHSELNLSSLELGDSALYFCASSVGYGIDTQYFGPGTRLTVL.

The V and J genes are TRBV15 and TRBJ2-7; 12 bases align to TRBD1. The trim removed 5 bases at V and 1 base at J, leaving 3 bases unmatched. The CDR3 covers 15 residues. The germline V gene encodes CDR1 LNHNV and CDR2 YYDKDF (reference sequence). CDR3 nucleotides: TGTGCCACCAGCGAGGGACAGGGGGCTTCCTACGAGCAGTACTTC. This gives the protein CATSEGQGASYEQYF.

This clonotype was counted ten times or more. This chain uses TRBV7-9 with TRBJ2-2, with D unresolved. Germline lookup yields CDR1 SEHNR and CDR2 FQNEAQ (reference sequence). CDR3 length: 11 amino acids. V was trimmed by 7 bases and J by 3 bases, leaving 3 bases between them. The CDR3 spells CASIYTGELFF. The DNA for the CDR3 is TGTGCCAGCATATACACCGGGGAGCTGTTTTTT.

This clonotype was counted many times. The chain joins TRBV27 to TRBJ2-7, with D perhaps TRBD1 or TRBD2 (5 bases each). The CDR3 contains 13 residues. Germline CDR1 reads MNHEY; CDR2 reads SMNVEV (reference sequence). V lost 4 bases and J 4 bases, leaving 11 bases between the germline ends. CDR3 in DNA: TGTGCCAGCAGTTCGGGACCGAAATACGAGCAGTACTTC. This sequence encodes CASSSGPKYEQYF.

This clonotype was observed many times. This chain links TRBV27 with TRBJ2-3, with a possible D match to TRBD2 (5 bases). Trimming shortened V by 3 bases and J by 0 bases, and 10 bases separated the two germline ends. CDR3 size: 15 residues. The germline V gene encodes CDR1 MNHEY and CDR2 SMNVEV (reference sequence). The DNA of the CDR3 is TGTGCCAGCAGTTTGAGAGGGAGAAGCACAGATACGCAGTATTTT. Residues: CASSLRGRSTDTQYF.

This clonotype was observed many times. The genes are TRBV18 and TRBJ2-1, with 8 bases identical to TRBD2. Germline CDR1 KGHSH, CDR2 LQKENI. The CDR3 contains 14 residues. V was clipped by 4 bases and J by 5 bases; unmatched bases: 4. The CDR3 DNA reads TGTGCCAGCTCACGATCGGGACTAGACAATGAGCAGTTCTTC. It specifies CASSRSGLDNEQFF. The full variable domain, with the rest looked up from reference TRBV18 and TRBJ2-1, is NAGVMQNPRHLVRRRGQEARLRCSPMKGHSHVYWYRQLPEEGLKFMVYLQKENIIDESGMPKERFSAEFPKEGPSILRIQQVVRGDSAAYFCASSRSGLDNEQFFGPGTRLTVL.

This clonotype was seen many times. The rearrangement joins TRBV14 to TRBJ1-1; perhaps TRBD1 as D (5 bases). This CDR3 region has 15 residues. Per germline, CDR1 SGHDN and CDR2 FVKESK. The V end was cut by 3 bases, the J end by 2 bases, with 13 bases between. The CDR3 coding sequence is TGTGCCAGCAGCCAGTTTCCGGGACCAAACACTGAAGCTTTCTTT. Translating gives CASSQFPGPNTEAFF.

This clonotype has at least ten counts. V and J are TRBV29-1 and TRBJ2-5; weak D call: TRBD2 (5 bases). V gave up 0 bases and J gave up 0 bases, with 8 bases separating them. This CDR3 comprises 14 residues. Germline V gives CDR1 SQVTM, CDR2 ANQGSEA. The CDR3 here is CSVEEGSDQETQYF. In DNA, the CDR3 is TGCAGCGTTGAAGAGGGTAGCGACCAAGAGACCCAGTACTTC. Variable domain in full (rest from reference TRBV29-1 and TRBJ2-5): SAVISQKPSRDICQRGTSLTIQCQVDSQVTMMFWYRQQPGQSLTLIATANQGSEATYESGFVIDKFPISRPNLTFSTLTVSNMSPEDSSIYLCSVEEGSDQETQYFGPGTRLLVL.